A single sample is the source of the 18 T cell receptor beta chains below, sequenced in a study of control samples from healthy donors and cancer patients (dated by TCRdb to about 2020). Library method: the immunoSEQ multiplex PCR assay. In TCRdb, the immuneACCESS table is reduced to in-frame sequences with V and J assigned. These tables do not hold every clone; where another copy was compared, an unresolved V gene accounts for under half, and the others remain unexplained. Within this sample are 35,000 to 50,000 clones, with over 80% of them counted one time only. About half of the sample is held by the ten biggest clonotypes. What was sequenced was blood. The receptor set was obtained from a man in his sixties in good health.

This clone was seen more than once but under ten times. The chain couples TRBV28 to TRBJ1-1; a weak D match, TRBD1 (5 bases). The germline CDR1 and CDR2 sequences are MDHEN and SYDVKM. V lost 3 bases to trimming and J lost 1 base, with 21 bases between them. This CDR3 has 18 residues. CDR3 DNA: TGTGCCAGCAGTTTTTACGTCCCGAGAAATACAGGGAACACTGAAGCTTTCTTT. Translated: CASSFYVPRNTGNTEAFF.

The chain couples TRBV5-1 to TRBJ1-2; no definite D call. This CDR3 contains 12 residues. Trimming stripped 4 bases from V and 3 bases from J, with 7 bases between. The germline V gene has CDR1 SGHRS and CDR2 YFSETQ. CDR3 amino acids: CASSTEDYGYTF. The CDR3 nucleotides are TGCGCCAGCAGCACCGAAGACTATGGCTACACCTTC.

V and J are TRBV28 and TRBJ2-7, with 7 positions matching TRBD2. Germline CDR1 is MDHEN and CDR2 is SYDVKM. The CDR3 extends over 16 amino acids. V lost 4 bases, J lost 7 bases, and 16 bases stayed unmatched. The CDR3 protein is CASSSFSGAAPREQYF. The CDR3 nucleotides are TGTGCCAGCAGTTCCTTCAGCGGGGCCGCCCCCCGGGAGCAGTACTTC.

The chain combines TRBV6-2 or TRBV6-3 with TRBJ1-1; D gene ambiguous. CDR1 and CDR2 from the germline V gene are MNHEY and SVGEGT. The V end lost 0 bases, the J end lost 4 bases, and 15 bases lay between the germline ends. CDR3 length: 16 amino acids. CDR3 sequence reads: CASSYSRSGWSTEAFF. CDR3 nucleotide sequence: TGTGCCAGCAGTTACTCGAGATCGGGATGGAGCACTGAAGCTTTCTTT.

The chain recombines TRBV7-2 with TRBJ2-1, with a possible D match to TRBD2 (6 bases). The V and J ends lost 5 bases and 8 bases respectively, with 19 bases between them. Germline CDR1 reads SGHTA; CDR2 reads FQGNSA. The CDR3 has 15 amino acids. As DNA, the CDR3 is TGTGCCAGCAGCCGTCGCGGGACTCAGGTGGATGAGCAGTTCTTC. Its protein is CASSRRGTQVDEQFF.

The J gene is TRBJ2-1, the V gene TRBV4-1; D possibly corresponds to TRBD2 (5 bases). Germline-derived CDR1 and CDR2 are MGHRA and YSYEKL. The germline V and J ends were trimmed by 2 bases and 8 bases, with 16 bases remaining between them. The CDR3 loop spans 15 amino acids. As DNA, the CDR3 is TGCGCCAGCAGCCAACTCCCAACAGCGGACTATGAGCAGTTCTTC. The encoded protein is CASSQLPTADYEQFF.

V is TRBV6-1 and J is TRBJ2-3; D remains unclear. Germline CDR1 is MNHNS and CDR2 is SASEGT. The CDR3 sequence is 15 residues long. V gave up 3 bases and J gave up 5 bases, with 15 bases separating them. CDR3 protein: CASSDRVPRGDTQYF. The CDR3 coding sequence is TGTGCCAGCAGTGATAGGGTCCCCAGAGGAGATACGCAGTATTTT.

The rearrangement links TRBV27 to TRBJ1-6; weak D call: TRBD1 (6 bases). Trimming took off 5 bases at V and 5 bases at J, with 25 bases between the two ends. The CDR3 has 19 residues. In germline, CDR1 is MNHEY, CDR2 SMNVEV (reference sequence). The CDR3 spells CASSPEKRNWGLNNSPLHF. For the CDR3, the DNA is TGTGCCAGCAGTCCCGAAAAGAGAAACTGGGGGCTCAATAATTCACCCCTCCACTTT.

The chain carries TRBV3-1 (or the pseudogene TRBV3-2) and TRBJ2-1, with TRBD2 matching over 9 bases. V shed 3 bases and J 1 base; nucleotides not matched to a gene: 10. The CDR3 runs to 18 residues. Germline CDR1 LGHDT, CDR2 YNNKEL (reference sequence). CDR3 bases: TGTGCCAGCAGCCAGCTAATTAGCGGGAGTGGGTCCTACAATGAGCAGTTCTTC. The encoded protein is CASSQLISGSGSYNEQFF.

This clone was seen many times. V gene TRBV29-1 combines with J gene TRBJ1-1, with D possibly being TRBD1 (6 bases). The length of the CDR3 is 14 residues. Between the trimmed V and J ends, which lost 1 base and 1 base, there was a span of 10 bases. Germline V lookup: CDR1 SQVTM, CDR2 ANQGSEA. The CDR3: CSVEVQGWNTEAFF. The CDR3 DNA reads TGCAGCGTTGAAGTACAGGGATGGAACACTGAAGCTTTCTTT.

The gene calls are TRBV7-2 and TRBJ2-5, with 14 nucleotides matching TRBD2. Trimming took 2 bases from V and 2 from J; bases not matched to a gene: 10. The CDR3 sequence is 19 residues long. CDR1 and CDR2 from the germline V gene are SGHTA and FQGNSA. The CDR3 sequence: CASSLPGGLAGVLQETQYF. The CDR3 DNA reads as TGTGCCAGCAGCTTACCGGGGGGACTAGCGGGGGTCTTACAAGAGACCCAGTACTTC.

The V and J genes are TRBV25-1 and TRBJ1-3; D call uncertain. Trimming took 2 bases from V and 0 from J, leaving 8 bases between them. The CDR3 covers 15 residues. CDR1 and CDR2 from the germline V gene are MGHDK and SYGVNS. The CDR3 sequence: CASSEVLSSGNTIYF. CDR3 DNA: TGTGCCAGCAGTGAAGTTCTGAGCTCTGGAAACACCATATATTTT. Complete variable domain (other parts from reference TRBV25-1 and TRBJ1-3): EADIYQTPRYLVIGTGKKITLECSQTMGHDKMYWYQQDPGMELHLIHYSYGVNSTEKGDLSSESTVSRIRTEHFPLTLESARPSHTSQYLCASSEVLSSGNTIYFGEGSWLTVV.

V gene TRBV2 combines with J gene TRBJ1-2; D not resolved. Germline V gene data show CDR1 as SNHLY and CDR2 as FYNNEI. CDR3 length equals 10 residues. V lost 8 bases, J lost 3 bases, and 4 bases lay in between. CDR3 amino acids: CASRDYGYTF. CDR3 nucleotides: TGTGCCAGCCGAGACTATGGCTACACCTTC.

The chain links TRBV5-3 to TRBJ2-1; 9 positions match TRBD2. TRBV5-3 is treated as an ORF (open reading frame) with a function not yet certain. With V trimmed by 0 bases and J by 7 bases, 5 bases remained unmatched. The CDR3 has 15 residues. Here the CDR3 DNA reads TGTGCCAGAAGCTTGGAGGTAGCGGGAGTGAATGAGCAGTTCTTC. It yields the protein CARSLEVAGVNEQFF.

V gene TRBV7-9 combines with J gene TRBJ1-2, with no clear D. The CDR3 is 15 amino acids. Trimming took off 0 bases at V and 4 bases at J, with 12 bases between the two ends. Germline CDR1 is SEHNR and CDR2 is FQNEAQ (reference sequence). The CDR3 here is CASSLALPMPYGYTF. The CDR3 DNA is TGTGCCAGCAGCTTAGCCTTACCCATGCCCTATGGCTACACCTTC.

This CDR3 reads CSVGGTPYEQYF. DNA of the CDR3: TGCAGCGTAGGCGGGACCCCCTACGAGCAGTACTTC. The V gene is TRBV29-1, the J gene TRBJ2-7; tentatively, D is TRBD2 (6 bases). Germline-derived CDR1 and CDR2 are SQVTM and ANQGSEA. The ends were cut back, 6 bases at V and 2 bases at J, with 11 bases in the middle. CDR3 length: 12 residues.

DNA for the CDR3: TGCGCCAGCAGCTTGGAGGGGCAGGGCTATGGCTACACCTTC. Protein: CASSLEGQGYGYTF. This chain joins TRBV5-1 and TRBJ1-2; TRBD1 is a possible D gene (5 bases). V lost 0 bases and J 4 bases, leaving 10 bases between the germline ends. Germline CDR1 reads SGHRS; CDR2 reads YFSETQ. CDR3 length equals 14 residues. Filled out from reference TRBV5-1 and TRBJ1-2, the complete variable domain reads KAGVTQTPRYLIKTRGQQVTLSCSPISGHRSVSWYQQTPGQGLQFLFEYFSETQRNKGNFPGRFSGRQFSNSRSEMNVSTLELGDSALYLCASSLEGQGYGYTFGSGTRLTVV.

The genes are TRBV11-2 and TRBJ2-5; D is ambiguous. This CDR3 comprises 13 residues. Trimming took 5 bases from V and 4 from J, leaving 11 bases between them. Germline V gives CDR1 SGHAT, CDR2 FQNNGV. DNA of the CDR3: TGTGCCAGCAGCCTCCCTAACGTAGAGACCCAGTACTTC. Translated: CASSLPNVETQYF.